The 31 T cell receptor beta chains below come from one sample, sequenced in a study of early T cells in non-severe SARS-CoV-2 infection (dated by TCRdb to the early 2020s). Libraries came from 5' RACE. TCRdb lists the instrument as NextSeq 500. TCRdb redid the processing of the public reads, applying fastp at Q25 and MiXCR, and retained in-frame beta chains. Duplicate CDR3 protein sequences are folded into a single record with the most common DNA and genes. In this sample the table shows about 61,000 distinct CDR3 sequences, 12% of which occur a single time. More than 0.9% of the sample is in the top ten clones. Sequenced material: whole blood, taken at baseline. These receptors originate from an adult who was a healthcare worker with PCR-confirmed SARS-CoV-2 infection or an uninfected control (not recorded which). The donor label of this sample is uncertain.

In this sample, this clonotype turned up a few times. In DNA, the CDR3 is TGTGCCAGCAGCCAGGGAGGTCAGACGACCCAGTACTTC. The encoded protein is CASSQGGQTTQYF. This chain uses TRBV2 with TRBJ2-5; D is perhaps TRBD2 (6 bases). CDR3 length equals 13 residues. Trimming stripped 6 bases from V and 7 bases from J, with 15 bases between. Germline values: CDR1 SNHLY, CDR2 FYNNEI. The variable domain in full, with the rest retrieved from reference TRBV2 and TRBJ2-5, is EPEVTQTPSHQVTQMGQEVILRCVPISNHLYFYWYRQILGQKVEFLVSFYNNEISEKSEIFDDQFSVERPDGSNFTLKIRSTKLEDSAMYFCASSQGGQTTQYFGPGTRLLVL.

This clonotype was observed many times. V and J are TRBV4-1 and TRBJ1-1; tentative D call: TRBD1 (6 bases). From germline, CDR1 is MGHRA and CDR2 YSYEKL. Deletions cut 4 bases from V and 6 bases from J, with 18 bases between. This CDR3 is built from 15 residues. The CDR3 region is CASSLDSMGAAEAFF. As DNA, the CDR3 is TGCGCCAGCAGCCTCGATTCTATGGGGGCGGCTGAAGCTTTCTTT.

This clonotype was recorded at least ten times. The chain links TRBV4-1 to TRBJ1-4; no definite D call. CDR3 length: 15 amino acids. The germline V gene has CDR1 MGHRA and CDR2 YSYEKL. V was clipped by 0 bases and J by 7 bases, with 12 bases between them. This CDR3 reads CASSQDTLRSEKLFF. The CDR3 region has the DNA TGCGCCAGCAGCCAAGACACCCTTCGTAGTGAAAAACTGTTTTTT.

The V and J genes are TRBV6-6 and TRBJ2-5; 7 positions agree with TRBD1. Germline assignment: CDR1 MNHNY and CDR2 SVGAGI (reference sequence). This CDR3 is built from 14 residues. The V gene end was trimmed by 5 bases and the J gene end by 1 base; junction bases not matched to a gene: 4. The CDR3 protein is CASSETGVQETQYF. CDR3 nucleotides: TGTGCCAGCAGTGAAACAGGGGTCCAAGAGACCCAGTACTTC.

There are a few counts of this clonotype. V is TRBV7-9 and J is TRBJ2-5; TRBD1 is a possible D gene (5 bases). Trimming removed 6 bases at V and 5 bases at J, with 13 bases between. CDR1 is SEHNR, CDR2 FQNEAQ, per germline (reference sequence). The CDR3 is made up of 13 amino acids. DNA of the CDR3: TGTGCCAGCAGGCCACACAAGGGGGAGACCCAGTACTTC. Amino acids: CASRPHKGETQYF.

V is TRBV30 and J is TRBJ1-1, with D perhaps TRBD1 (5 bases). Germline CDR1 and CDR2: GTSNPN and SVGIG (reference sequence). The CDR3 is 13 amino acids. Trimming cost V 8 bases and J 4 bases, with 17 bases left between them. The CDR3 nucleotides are TGTGCCCTGGAGGGGAAGTCCCTCACTGAAGCTTTCTTT. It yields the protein CALEGKSLTEAFF.

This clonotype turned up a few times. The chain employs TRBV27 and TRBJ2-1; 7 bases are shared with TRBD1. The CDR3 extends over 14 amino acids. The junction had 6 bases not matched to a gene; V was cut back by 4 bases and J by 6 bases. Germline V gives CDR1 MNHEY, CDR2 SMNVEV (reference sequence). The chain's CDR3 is CASSYQQGPNEQFF. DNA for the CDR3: TGTGCCAGCAGTTATCAACAGGGGCCCAATGAGCAGTTCTTC.

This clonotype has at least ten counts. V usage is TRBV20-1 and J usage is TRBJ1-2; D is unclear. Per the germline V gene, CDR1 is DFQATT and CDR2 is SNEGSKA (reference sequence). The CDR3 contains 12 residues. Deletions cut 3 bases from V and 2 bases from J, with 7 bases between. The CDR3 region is CSASLPNYGYTF. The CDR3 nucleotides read TGCAGTGCTAGCCTCCCGAACTATGGCTACACCTTC.

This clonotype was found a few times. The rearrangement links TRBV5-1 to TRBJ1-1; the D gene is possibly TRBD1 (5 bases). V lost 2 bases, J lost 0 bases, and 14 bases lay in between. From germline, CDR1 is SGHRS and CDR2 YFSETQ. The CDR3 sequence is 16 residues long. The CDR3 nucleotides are TGCGCCAGCAGCTTAGGACAATTACTCATGAACACTGAAGCTTTCTTT. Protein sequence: CASSLGQLLMNTEAFF.

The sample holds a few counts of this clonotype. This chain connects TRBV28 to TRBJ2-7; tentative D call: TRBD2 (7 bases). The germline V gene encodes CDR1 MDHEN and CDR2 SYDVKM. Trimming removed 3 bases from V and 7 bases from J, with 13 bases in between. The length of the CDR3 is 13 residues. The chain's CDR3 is CASSLGGAREQYV. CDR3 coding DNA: TGTGCCAGCAGTTTGGGGGGGGCGAGGGAGCAGTACGTC.

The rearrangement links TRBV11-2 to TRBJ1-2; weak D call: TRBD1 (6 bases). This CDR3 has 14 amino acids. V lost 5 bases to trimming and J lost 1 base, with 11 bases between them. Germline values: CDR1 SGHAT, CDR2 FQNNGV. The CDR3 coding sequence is TGTGCCAGCAGCGGACAGATATATAACTATGGCTACACCTTC. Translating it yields CASSGQIYNYGYTF.

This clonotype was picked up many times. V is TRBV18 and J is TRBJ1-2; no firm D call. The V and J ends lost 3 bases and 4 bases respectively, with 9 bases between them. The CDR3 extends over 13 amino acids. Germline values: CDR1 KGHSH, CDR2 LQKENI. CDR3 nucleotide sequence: TGTGCCAGCTCACCTGAGGGTATCTATGGCTACACCTTC. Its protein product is CASSPEGIYGYTF.

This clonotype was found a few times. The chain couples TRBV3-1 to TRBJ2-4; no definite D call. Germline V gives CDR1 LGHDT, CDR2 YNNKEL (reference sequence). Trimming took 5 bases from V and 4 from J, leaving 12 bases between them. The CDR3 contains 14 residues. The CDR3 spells CASSGVTQKNIQYF. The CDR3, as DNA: TGTGCCAGCAGCGGGGTGACCCAGAAAAACATTCAGTACTTC. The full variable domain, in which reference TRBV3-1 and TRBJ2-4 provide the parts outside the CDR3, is DTAVSQTPKYLVTQMGNDKSIKCEQNLGHDTMYWYKQDSKKFLKIMFSYNNKELIINETVPNRFSPKSPDKAHLNLHINSLELGDSAVYFCASSGVTQKNIQYFGAGTRLSVL.

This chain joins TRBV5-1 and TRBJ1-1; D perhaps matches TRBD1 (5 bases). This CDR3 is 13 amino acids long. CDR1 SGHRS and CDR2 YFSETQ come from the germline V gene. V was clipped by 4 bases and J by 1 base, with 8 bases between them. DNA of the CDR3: TGCGCCAGCAGCGCAGGGAAGAACACTGAAGCTTTCTTT. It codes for CASSAGKNTEAFF.

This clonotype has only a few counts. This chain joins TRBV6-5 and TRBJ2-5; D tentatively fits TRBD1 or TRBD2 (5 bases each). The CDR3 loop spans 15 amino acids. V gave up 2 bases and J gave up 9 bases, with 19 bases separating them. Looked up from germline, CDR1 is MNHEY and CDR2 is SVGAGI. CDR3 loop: CASSYRGAAVMAQYF. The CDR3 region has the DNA TGTGCCAGCAGTTACAGAGGGGCCGCCGTGATGGCCCAGTACTTC.

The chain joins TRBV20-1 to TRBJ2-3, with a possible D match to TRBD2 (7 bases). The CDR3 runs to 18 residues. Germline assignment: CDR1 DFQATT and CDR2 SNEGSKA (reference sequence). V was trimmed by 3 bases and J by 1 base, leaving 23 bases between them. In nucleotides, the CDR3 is TGCAGTGCTAGGGCCGGTAGGGGGGGGCCCCCCGGCACAGATACGCAGTATTTT. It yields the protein CSARAGRGGPPGTDTQYF.

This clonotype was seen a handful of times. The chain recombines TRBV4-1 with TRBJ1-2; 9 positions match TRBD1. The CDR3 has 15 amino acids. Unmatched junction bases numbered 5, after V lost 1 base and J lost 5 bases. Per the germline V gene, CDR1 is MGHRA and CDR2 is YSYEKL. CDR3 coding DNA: TGCGCCAGCAGCCAAGGCGGAGGGACAGGGTATGGCTACACCTTC. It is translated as CASSQGGGTGYGYTF.

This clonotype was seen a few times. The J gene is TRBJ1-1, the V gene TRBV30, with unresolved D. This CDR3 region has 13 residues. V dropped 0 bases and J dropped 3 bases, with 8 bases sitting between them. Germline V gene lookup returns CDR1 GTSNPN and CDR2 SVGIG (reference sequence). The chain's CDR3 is CAWSVSSDTEAFF. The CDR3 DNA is TGTGCCTGGAGTGTATCCAGTGACACTGAAGCTTTCTTT.

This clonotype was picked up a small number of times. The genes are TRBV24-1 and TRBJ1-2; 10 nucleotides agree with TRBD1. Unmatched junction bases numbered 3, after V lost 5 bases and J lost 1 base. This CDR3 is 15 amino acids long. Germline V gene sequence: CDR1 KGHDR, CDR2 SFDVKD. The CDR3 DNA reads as TGTGCCACCAGTGCAGGGGACAGGGGTAACTATGGCTACACCTTC. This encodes CATSAGDRGNYGYTF.

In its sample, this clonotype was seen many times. CDR3 amino acids: CASSWQTPSSGNTIYF. The CDR3 DNA reads TGTGCCAGCAGTTGGCAGACACCTAGCTCTGGAAACACCATATATTTT. This rearrangement joins TRBV6-6 to TRBJ1-3; D is ambiguous. Trimming pared 4 bases from V and 0 bases from J, leaving 13 bases between. The CDR3 length is 16 residues. CDR1 is MNHNY and CDR2 is SVGAGI in the germline V gene (reference sequence).

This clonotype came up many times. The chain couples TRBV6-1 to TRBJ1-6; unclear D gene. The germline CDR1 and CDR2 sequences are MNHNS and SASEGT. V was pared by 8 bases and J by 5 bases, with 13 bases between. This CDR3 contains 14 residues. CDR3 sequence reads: CASVTRRNNSPLHF. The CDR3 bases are TGTGCCAGCGTGACGCGGAGGAATAATTCACCCCTCCACTTT.

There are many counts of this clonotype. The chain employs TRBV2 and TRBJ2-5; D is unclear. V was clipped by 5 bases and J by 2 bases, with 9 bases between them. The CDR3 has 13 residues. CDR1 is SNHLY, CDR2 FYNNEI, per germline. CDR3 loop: CASSIRPQETQYF. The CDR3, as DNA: TGTGCCAGCAGTATCCGTCCACAAGAGACCCAGTACTTC. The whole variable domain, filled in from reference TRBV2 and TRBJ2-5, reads EPEVTQTPSHQVTQMGQEVILRCVPISNHLYFYWYRQILGQKVEFLVSFYNNEISEKSEIFDDQFSVERPDGSNFTLKIRSTKLEDSAMYFCASSIRPQETQYFGPGTRLLVL.

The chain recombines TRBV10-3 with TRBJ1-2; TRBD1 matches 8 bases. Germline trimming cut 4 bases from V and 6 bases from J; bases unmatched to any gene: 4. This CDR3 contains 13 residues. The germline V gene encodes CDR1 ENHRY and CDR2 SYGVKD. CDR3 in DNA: TGTGCCATCAGTGCAGGGGGCGGGAATGGCTACACCTTC. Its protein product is CAISAGGGNGYTF.

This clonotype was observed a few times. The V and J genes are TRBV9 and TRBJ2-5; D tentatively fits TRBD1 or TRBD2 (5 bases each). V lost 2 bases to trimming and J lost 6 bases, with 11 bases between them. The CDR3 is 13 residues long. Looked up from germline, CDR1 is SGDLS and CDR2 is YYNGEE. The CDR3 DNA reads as TGTGCCAGCAGCGTGGGGCGGGCCAAGACCCAGTACTTC. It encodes CASSVGRAKTQYF. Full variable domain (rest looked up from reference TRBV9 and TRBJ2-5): DSGVTQTPKHLITATGQRVTLRCSPRSGDLSVYWYQQSLDQGLQFLIQYYNGEERAKGNILERFSAQQFPDLHSELNLSSLELGDSALYFCASSVGRAKTQYFGPGTRLLVL.

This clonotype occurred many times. The CDR3 protein is CASSVGGNLNTEAFF. The CDR3 nucleotides are TGTGCCAGCAGCGTAGGAGGGAACCTGAACACTGAAGCTTTCTTT. The gene calls are TRBV9 and TRBJ1-1; D not resolved. The CDR3 has 15 amino acids. The V gene lost 0 bases and the J gene lost 0 bases, with 9 bases spanning the gap. Germline V gene lookup returns CDR1 SGDLS and CDR2 YYNGEE.

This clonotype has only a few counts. This chain's CDR3 is CATSDPPNVSYNEQFF. Written as DNA, the CDR3 is TGTGCCACCAGTGATCCACCGAATGTCTCCTACAATGAGCAGTTCTTC. The chain recombines TRBV24-1 with TRBJ2-1; D gene unclear. The CDR3 is 16 amino acids. Germline V CDR1 and CDR2: KGHDR, SFDVKD. Trimming cost V 3 bases and J 0 bases, with 11 bases left between them.

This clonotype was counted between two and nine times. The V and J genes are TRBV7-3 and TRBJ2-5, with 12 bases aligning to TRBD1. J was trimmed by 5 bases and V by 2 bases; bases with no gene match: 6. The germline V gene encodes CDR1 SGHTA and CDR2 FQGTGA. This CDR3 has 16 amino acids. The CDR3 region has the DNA TGTGCCAGCAGCTTAGATGGGACAGGGGGCTTGGAGACCCAGTACTTC. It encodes CASSLDGTGGLETQYF.

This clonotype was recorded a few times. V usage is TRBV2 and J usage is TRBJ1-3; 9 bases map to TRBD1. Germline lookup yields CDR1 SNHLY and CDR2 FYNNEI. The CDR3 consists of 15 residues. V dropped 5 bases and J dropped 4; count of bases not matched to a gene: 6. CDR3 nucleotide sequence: TGTGCCAGCAGTTCACAGGGGGCGGCGGGAAACACCATATATTTT. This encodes CASSSQGAAGNTIYF.

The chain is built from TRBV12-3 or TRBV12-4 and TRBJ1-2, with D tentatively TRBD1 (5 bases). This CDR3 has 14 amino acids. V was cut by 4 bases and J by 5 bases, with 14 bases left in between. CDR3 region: CASSSSLGQYGYTF. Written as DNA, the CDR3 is TGTGCCAGCAGTTCTTCTCTGGGGCAGTATGGCTACACCTTC.

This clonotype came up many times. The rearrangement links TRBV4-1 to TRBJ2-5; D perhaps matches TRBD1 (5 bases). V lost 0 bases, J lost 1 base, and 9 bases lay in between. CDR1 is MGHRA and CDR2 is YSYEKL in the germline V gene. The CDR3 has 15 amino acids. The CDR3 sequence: CASSQDLTVQETQYF. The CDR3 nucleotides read TGCGCCAGCAGCCAAGATCTGACAGTCCAAGAGACCCAGTACTTC.

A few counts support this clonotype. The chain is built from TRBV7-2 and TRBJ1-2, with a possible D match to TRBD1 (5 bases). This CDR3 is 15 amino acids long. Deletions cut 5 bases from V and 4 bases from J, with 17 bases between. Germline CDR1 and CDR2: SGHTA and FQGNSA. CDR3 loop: CASSLGVSAPYGYTF. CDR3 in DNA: TGTGCCAGCAGCCTGGGGGTCTCGGCTCCCTATGGCTACACCTTC.